Here is one T cell receptor beta chain with its context. Its antigen remains unidentified. This entry belongs to a study of post-analysis software for immune sequencing data. Overall study findings and caveats: TRBV5-6, TRBV5-1 and TRBV20-1 belonged to a set of about 5 TRBV segments that were more frequent in patients than controls.

Built from TCR beta cDNA, the libraries had unique molecular identifiers in them. Researchers reported around 510,000 cDNA molecules coming from around 1 to 9.1 million T cells. MiXCR, applied by TCRdb to the PCR reads, yields one record per CDR3 protein. In the table there are over 700,000 distinct CDR3 sequences, roughly 29% of which are singletons. Trimming pared 3 bases from V and 5 bases from J, leaving 21 bases between. The CDR3 has 17 residues. CDR1 is SGHVS, CDR2 FNYEAQ, per germline. The chain is built from TRBV7-6 and TRBJ2-3, with D perhaps being TRBD1 or TRBD2 (7 bases each). The sequence derives from a girl aged 5 to 17 with multiple sclerosis. Sequenced: blood. CDR3 sequence reads: CASSLGGTAVRRDTQYF. CDR3 in DNA: TGTGCCAGCAGCTTGGGGGGGACAGCAGTACGGAGAGATACGCAGTATTTT.